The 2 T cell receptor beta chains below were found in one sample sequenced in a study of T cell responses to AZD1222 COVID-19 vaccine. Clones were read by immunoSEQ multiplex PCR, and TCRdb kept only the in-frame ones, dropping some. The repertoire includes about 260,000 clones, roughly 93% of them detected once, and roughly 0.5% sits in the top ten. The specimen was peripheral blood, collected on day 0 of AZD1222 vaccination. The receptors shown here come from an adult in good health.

The CDR3 protein is CASSMNRGEKSNYGYTF. The CDR3 DNA is TGTGCCAGTAGTATGAACCGCGGGGAAAAGTCTAACTATGGCTACACCTTC. This sequence joins TRBV19 and TRBJ1-2; no clear D gene. The ends were cut back, 3 bases at V and 0 bases at J, with 17 bases in the middle. Germline CDR1 is LNHDA and CDR2 is SQIVND (reference sequence). This CDR3 comprises 17 residues.

The CDR3 region has the DNA TGTGCCAGCAGCACAAAAGATACGCAGTATTTT. This sequence encodes CASSTKDTQYF. The chain is built from TRBV21-1 and TRBJ2-3; TRBD1 is taken as the D call from the table, unchecked against the DNA. TRBV21-1 counts as a pseudogene. CDR3 length equals 11 residues.